This TCR beta chain was captured by sequencing in a study of CD8 T cells in Susac syndrome. Study-wide findings and caveats: The study admitted that it had a relatively small number of individuals in its TCR sequencing and HLA analysis.

The RNA, roughly 0.45 to 1 ug, was put through reverse transcription using random hexamers. An immunoSEQ multiplex PCR amplified TCR beta CDR3 over 54 Vbeta and 13 Jbeta. TCRdb passed the immunoSEQ multiplex PCR reads through MiXCR, listing each CDR3 protein once. The table lists some 180,000 distinct CDR3 sequences, approximately 93% of them singletons. Note on this clonotype: The target antigen is unknown.

CD8+ and CD4+ T cells from blood underwent TCR beta sequencing. Healthy donors acted as controls, with matching for age and sex. Trimming stripped 0 bases from V and 6 bases from J, with 25 bases between. The germline gives CDR1 SQVTM, CDR2 ANQGSEA. The CDR3 consists of 18 residues. The receptor was isolated from a human donor in good health. This chain connects TRBV29-1 to TRBJ2-3; D gene ambiguous. Source material: CD4+ T cells from PBMCs. In nucleotides, the CDR3 is TGCAGCGTTGAAGATGGAATCGGAAAAGGACCGCCCCGGGATACGCAGTATTTT. Amino acids: CSVEDGIGKGPPRDTQYF.